This T cell receptor beta chain was observed in a study of beta chain features in type 1 diabetes. For the study at large: Sorted cells, 90 million to 130 million in number, were examined across all samples. General study findings and limits: Moderate but significant shortening of TCRB CDR3s was recorded in all four CD4+ subsets from Type 1 diabetes patients. The study found that naive, central memory and Treg TCRB repertoires appeared more similar in patients than in healthy donors.

Of note for this clone: Its antigen remains unidentified.

The V segment lost 4 bases and the J segment 3 bases; nucleotides outside the gene matches: 3. The CDR3 runs to 14 residues. The V gene's germline CDR1 is MDHEN and CDR2 SYDVKM. Expressed TCRB transcripts were sequenced because the entire RNA isolate underwent reverse transcription. Clones were sequenced by immunoSEQ multiplex PCR, and TCRdb holds only the in-frame ones, with some missing. The data contain 250,000 to 300,000 clones, 13% to 15% of them seen just once; the ten biggest clones take up 0.017%. The chain is built from TRBV28 and TRBJ2-7, with TRBD2 identical over 10 bases. Specimen: naive CD4+ T cells from blood. This receptor was taken from a young man with type 1 diabetes. CDR3 DNA sequence: TGTGCCAGCAGTTGGACTAGCGGAAACTACGAGCAGTACTTC. As protein: CASSWTSGNYEQYF.